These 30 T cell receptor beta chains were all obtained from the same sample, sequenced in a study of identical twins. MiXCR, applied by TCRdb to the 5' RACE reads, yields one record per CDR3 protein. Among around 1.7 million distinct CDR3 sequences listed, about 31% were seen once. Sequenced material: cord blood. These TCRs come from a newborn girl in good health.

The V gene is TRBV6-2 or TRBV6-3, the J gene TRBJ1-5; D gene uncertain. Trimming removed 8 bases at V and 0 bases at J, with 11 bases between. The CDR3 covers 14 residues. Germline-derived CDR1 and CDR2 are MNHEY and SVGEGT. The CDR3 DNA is TGTGCCAGCTTAGCCTCGAATAGCAATCAGCCCCAGCATTTT. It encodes CASLASNSNQPQHF.

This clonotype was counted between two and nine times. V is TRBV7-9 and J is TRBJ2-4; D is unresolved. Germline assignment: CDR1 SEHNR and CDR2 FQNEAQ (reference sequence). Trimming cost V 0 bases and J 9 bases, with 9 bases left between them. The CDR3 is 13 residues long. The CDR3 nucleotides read TGTGCCAGCAGCTTAGCAGGGATCGGCATTCAGTACTTC. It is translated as CASSLAGIGIQYF.

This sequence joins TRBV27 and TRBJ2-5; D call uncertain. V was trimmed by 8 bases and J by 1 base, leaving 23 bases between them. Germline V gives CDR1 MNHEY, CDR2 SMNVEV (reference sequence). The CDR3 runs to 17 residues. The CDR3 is CASRWSRARSTQETQYF. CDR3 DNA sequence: TGTGCCAGCCGCTGGTCCCGGGCACGTAGCACCCAAGAGACCCAGTACTTC.

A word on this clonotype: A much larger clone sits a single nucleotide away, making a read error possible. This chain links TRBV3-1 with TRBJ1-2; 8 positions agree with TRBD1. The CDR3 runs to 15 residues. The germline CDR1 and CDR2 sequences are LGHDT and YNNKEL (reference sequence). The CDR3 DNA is TGTGTCAGCAGTTACACGGGACAGGTTAGAGACGGCTACACCTTC. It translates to CVSSYTGQVRDGYTF.

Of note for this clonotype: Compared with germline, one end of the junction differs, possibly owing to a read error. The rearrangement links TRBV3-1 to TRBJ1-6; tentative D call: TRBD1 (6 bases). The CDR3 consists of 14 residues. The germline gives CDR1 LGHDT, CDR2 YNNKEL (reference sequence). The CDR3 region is CASSGQREISPPHF. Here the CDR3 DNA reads TGTGCCAGCAGCGGACAGCGAGAGATTTCACCCCCCCACTTT.

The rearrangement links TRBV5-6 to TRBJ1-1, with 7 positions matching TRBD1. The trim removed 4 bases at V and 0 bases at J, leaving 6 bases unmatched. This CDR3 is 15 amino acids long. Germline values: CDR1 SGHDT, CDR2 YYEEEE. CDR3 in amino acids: CASSPWTGLNTEAFF. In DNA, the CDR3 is TGTGCCAGCAGCCCGTGGACAGGTTTGAACACTGAAGCTTTCTTT.

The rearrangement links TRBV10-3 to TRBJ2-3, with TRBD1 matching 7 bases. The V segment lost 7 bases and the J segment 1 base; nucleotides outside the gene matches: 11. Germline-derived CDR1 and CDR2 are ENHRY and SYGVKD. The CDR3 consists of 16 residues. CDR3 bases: TGTGCCATCACCGAGGACAGGCCTACTGGCACAGATACGCAGTATTTT. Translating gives CAITEDRPTGTDTQYF.

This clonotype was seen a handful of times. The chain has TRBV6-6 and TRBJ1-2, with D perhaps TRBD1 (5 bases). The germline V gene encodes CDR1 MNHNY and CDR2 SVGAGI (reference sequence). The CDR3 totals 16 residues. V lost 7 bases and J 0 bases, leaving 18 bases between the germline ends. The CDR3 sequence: CASTALGGVANYGYTF. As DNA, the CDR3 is TGTGCCAGCACCGCATTGGGGGGGGTAGCTAACTATGGCTACACCTTC.

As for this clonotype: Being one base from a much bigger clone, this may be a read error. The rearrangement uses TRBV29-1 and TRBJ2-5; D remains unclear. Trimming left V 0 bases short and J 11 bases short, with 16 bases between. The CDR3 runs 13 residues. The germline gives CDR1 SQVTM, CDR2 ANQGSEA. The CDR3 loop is CSVEDGESNGQYF. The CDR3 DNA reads TGCAGCGTTGAAGATGGGGAATCTAACGGGCAGTACTTC.

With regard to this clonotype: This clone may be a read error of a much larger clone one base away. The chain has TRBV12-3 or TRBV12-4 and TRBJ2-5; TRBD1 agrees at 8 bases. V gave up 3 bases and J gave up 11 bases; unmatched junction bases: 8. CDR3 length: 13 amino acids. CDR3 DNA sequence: TGTGCCAGCAGTTTTGGACAGGGTCCTGAGCAGTACTTC. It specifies CASSFGQGPEQYF.

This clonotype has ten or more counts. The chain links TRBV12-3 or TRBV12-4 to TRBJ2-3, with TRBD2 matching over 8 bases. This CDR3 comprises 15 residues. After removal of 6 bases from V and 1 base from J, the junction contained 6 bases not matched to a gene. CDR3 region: CASSTSGVRTDTQYF. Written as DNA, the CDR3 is TGTGCCAGCAGCACTAGCGGCGTCCGCACAGATACGCAGTATTTT.

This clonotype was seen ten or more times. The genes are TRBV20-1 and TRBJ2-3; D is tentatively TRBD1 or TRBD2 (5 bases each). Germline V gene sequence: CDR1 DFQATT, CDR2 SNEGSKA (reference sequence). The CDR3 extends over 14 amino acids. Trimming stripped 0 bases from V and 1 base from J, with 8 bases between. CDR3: CSARDLGGTDTQYF. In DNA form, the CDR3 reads TGCAGTGCTAGAGATCTGGGGGGCACAGATACGCAGTATTTT.

The CDR3 protein is CASGLDSTEAFF. CDR3 coding DNA: TGTGCTAGTGGTTTGGACAGCACTGAAGCTTTCTTT. The genes are TRBV12-5 and TRBJ1-1; D gene ambiguous. The CDR3 contains 12 residues. CDR1 and CDR2 from the germline V gene are LGHNT and FRNRAP. The germline V and J ends were trimmed by 1 base and 4 bases, with 4 bases remaining between them.

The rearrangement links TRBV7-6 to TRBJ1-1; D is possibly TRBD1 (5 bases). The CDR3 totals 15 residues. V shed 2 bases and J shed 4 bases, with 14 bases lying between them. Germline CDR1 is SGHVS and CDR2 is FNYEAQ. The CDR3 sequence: CASSLTKGMSTEAFF. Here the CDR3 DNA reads TGTGCCAGCAGCTTAACCAAGGGGATGAGCACTGAAGCTTTCTTT.

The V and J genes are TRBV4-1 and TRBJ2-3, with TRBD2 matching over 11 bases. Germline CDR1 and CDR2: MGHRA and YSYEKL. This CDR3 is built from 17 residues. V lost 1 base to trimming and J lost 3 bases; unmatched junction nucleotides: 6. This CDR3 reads CASSQGRLAGSTDTQYF. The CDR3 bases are TGCGCCAGCAGCCAAGGCCGACTAGCGGGGTCTACAGATACGCAGTATTTT.

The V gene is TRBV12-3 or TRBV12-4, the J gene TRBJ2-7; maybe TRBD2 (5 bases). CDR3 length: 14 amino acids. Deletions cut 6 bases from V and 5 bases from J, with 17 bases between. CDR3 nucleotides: TGTGCCAGCAGCCCCCGCCTAGCTTCCAACGAGCAGTACTTC. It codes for CASSPRLASNEQYF.

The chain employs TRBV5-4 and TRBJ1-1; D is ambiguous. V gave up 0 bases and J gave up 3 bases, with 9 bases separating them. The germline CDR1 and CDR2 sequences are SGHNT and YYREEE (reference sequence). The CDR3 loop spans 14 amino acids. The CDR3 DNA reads TGTGCCAGCAGCTTGGGACACAAGGACACTGAAGCTTTCTTT. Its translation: CASSLGHKDTEAFF.

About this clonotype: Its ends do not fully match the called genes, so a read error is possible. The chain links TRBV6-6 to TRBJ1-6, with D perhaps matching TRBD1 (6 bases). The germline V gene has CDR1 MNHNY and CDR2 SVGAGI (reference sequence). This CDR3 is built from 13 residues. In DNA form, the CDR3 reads TGTGCCAGCAGTTACCGGGACAATTCACCCCCCCACTTT. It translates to CASSYRDNSPPHF.

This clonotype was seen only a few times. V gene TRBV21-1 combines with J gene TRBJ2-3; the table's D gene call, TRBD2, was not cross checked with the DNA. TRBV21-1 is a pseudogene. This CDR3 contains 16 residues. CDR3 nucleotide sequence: TGTGCCAGCAGCAAACTAGCGGGGGGCTTCACAGATACGCAGTATTTT. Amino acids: CASSKLAGGFTDTQYF.

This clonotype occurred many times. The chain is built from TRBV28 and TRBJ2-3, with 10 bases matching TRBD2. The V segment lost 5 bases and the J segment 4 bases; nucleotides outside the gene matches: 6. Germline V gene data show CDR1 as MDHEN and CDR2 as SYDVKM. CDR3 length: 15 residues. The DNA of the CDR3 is TGTGCCAGCAGTGAGGGGACTAGCGCCCCAGATACGCAGTATTTT. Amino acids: CASSEGTSAPDTQYF. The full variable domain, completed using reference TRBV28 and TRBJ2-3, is DVKVTQSSRYLVKRTGEKVFLECVQDMDHENMFWYRQDPGLGLRLIYFSYDVKMKEKGDIPEGYSVSREKKERFSLILESASTNQTSMYLCASSEGTSAPDTQYFGPGTRLTVL.

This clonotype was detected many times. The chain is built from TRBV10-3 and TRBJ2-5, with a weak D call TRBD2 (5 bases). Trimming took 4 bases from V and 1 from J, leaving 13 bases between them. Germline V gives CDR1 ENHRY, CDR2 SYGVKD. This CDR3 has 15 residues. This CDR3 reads CAISAIALGQETQYF. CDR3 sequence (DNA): TGTGCCATCAGTGCTATAGCGCTGGGCCAAGAGACCCAGTACTTC.

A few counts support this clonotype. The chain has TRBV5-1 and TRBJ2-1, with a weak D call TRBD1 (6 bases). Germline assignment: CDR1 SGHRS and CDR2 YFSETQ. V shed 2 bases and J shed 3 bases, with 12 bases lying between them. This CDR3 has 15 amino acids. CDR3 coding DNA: TGCGCCAGCAGCTTCCAACTGGGACACTACAATGAGCAGTTCTTC. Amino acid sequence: CASSFQLGHYNEQFF.

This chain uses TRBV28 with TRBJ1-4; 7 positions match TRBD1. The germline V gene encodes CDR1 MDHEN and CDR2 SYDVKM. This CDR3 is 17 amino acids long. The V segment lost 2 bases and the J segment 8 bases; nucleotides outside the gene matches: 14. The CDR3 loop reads CASSLMAFGQAEEKLFF. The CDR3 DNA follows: TGTGCCAGCAGTTTAATGGCCTTTGGACAGGCAGAGGAAAAACTGTTTTTT.

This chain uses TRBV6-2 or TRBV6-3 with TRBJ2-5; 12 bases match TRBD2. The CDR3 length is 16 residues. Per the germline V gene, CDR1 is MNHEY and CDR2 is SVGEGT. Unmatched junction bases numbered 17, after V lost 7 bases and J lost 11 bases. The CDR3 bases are TGTGCCAGCAATCGACTAGCGGGAGACATTGGCAATGAGCAGTACTTC. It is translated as CASNRLAGDIGNEQYF.

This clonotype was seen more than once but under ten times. The chain's CDR3 is CASSPGRLNEQFF. DNA for the CDR3: TGTGCCAGCAGTCCGGGCCGCCTCAATGAGCAGTTCTTC. The J gene is TRBJ2-1, the V gene TRBV12-3 or TRBV12-4; D gene ambiguous. V was cut by 5 bases and J by 6 bases, with 11 bases left in between. The length of the CDR3 is 13 residues.

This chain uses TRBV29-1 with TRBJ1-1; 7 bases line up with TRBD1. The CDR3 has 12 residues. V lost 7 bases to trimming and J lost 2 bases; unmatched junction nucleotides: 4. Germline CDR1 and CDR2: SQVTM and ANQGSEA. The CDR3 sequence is CSAHRGNTEAFF. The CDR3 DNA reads TGCAGCGCCCACAGGGGAAACACTGAAGCTTTCTTT.

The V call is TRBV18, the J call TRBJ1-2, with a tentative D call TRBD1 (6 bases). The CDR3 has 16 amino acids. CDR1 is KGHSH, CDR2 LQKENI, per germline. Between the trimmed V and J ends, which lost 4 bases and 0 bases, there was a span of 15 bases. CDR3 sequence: CASSHRNREANYGYTF. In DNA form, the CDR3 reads TGTGCCAGCTCACATCGTAACAGGGAGGCTAACTATGGCTACACCTTC.

In DNA form, the CDR3 reads TGTGCCATCAGTGAGTCGCCCGGGGGGGCTGGAAACACCATATATTTT. It codes for CAISESPGGAGNTIYF. The chain combines TRBV10-3 with TRBJ1-3; D might be TRBD1 (5 bases). The length of the CDR3 is 16 residues. V lost 0 bases and J lost 2, with 11 bases in between. Germline V gene data show CDR1 as ENHRY and CDR2 as SYGVKD.

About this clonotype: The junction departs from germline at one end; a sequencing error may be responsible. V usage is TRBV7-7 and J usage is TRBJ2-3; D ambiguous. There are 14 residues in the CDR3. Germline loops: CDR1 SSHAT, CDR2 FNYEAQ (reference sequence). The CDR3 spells CASSLSEITDAQYF. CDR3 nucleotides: TGTGCCAGCAGCTTATCCGAGATCACAGATGCGCAGTATTTT.

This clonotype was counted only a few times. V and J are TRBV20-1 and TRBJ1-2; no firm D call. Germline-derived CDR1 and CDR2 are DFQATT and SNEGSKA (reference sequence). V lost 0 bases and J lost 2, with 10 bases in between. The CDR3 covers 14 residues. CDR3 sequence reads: CSARDPILNYGYTF. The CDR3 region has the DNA TGCAGTGCTAGAGATCCTATCTTAAACTATGGCTACACCTTC.